This T cell receptor (beta chain) stems from a study of T cells in Graves' hyperthyroidism and ophthalmopathy. Study-wide results and caveats: Ophthalmopathy was model-predicted a median about 6.9 months pre-onset.

This CDR3 is 14 amino acids long. Trimming took off 4 bases at V and 7 bases at J, with 16 bases between the two ends. Germline lookup yields CDR1 KGHSH and CDR2 LQKENI. There are many counts of this clonotype. What it recognizes is unknown. For Graves' hyperthyroidism to be stable, ophthalmopathy could not progress within 18 months. Any patient presenting with uncontrolled infection, other autoimmune disease, pregnancy or lactation was left out. Together with thyroid ultrasound, orbital computed tomography, serum thyroxine and TRAb, clinical symptoms were used for diagnoses. RNA transcripts gave rise to amplified TCR beta CDR3 regions. The HTBI primer set served for first-round RT-PCR of the TCR CDR3. TCRdb reprocessed the multiplex PCR reads via MiXCR and lists one record per CDR3 protein. This table holds 460,000 or so distinct CDR3 sequences, roughly an eighth found once.

This TCR derives from a young woman with Graves' hyperthyroidism. The rearrangement links TRBV18 to TRBJ1-2; TRBD1 is a possible D gene (5 bases). Sequenced: blood. The CDR3 DNA reads as TGTGCCAGCTCACTAACCGGGACCTTGGCTGGCTACACCTTC. This codes for CASSLTGTLAGYTF. The entire variable domain, with the rest obtained from reference TRBV18 and TRBJ1-2, is as follows: NAGVMQNPRHLVRRRGQEARLRCSPMKGHSHVYWYRQLPEEGLKFMVYLQKENIIDESGMPKERFSAEFPKEGPSILRIQQVVRGDSAAYFCASSLTGTLAGYTFGSGTRLTVV.